The source of this T cell receptor beta chain is a study of CD8 T cells in ankylosing spondylitis. There are many counts of this clonotype. The antigen is not known. Libraries of TCR beta came from quantitative 5'-RACE with molecular barcodes. TCRdb independently ran MiXCR on the 5' RACE reads; one entry per CDR3 protein. The table includes under 250,000 distinct CDR3 sequences, less than 9.5% detected once. Whole-study findings and limits: Reports of some motif variants in reactive arthritis synovial fluid and blood predate this one. Disease-linked clones proved CD8+ and comparatively uncommon in peripheral blood. Blood from ankylosing spondylitis patients appeared to carry a characteristic roughly eight-variant TCR beta motif.

The V and J ends lost 4 bases and 5 bases respectively, with 8 bases between them. Germline CDR1 is SQVTM and CDR2 is ANQGSEA. The CDR3 is 11 residues long. This sequence was found in a female donor with ankylosing spondylitis or in good health (not recorded which). Sample: blood, either unsorted or a sorted T cell fraction (not recorded which). The chain joins TRBV29-1 to TRBJ2-5; D not resolved. The CDR3 DNA reads as TGCAGCGTTGGCAGAAGTGAGACCCAGTACTTC. Translating gives CSVGRSETQYF. Supplemented by reference TRBV29-1 and TRBJ2-5, the full variable domain reads SAVISQKPSRDICQRGTSLTIQCQVDSQVTMMFWYRQQPGQSLTLIATANQGSEATYESGFVIDKFPISRPNLTFSTLTVSNMSPEDSSIYLCSVGRSETQYFGPGTRLLVL.